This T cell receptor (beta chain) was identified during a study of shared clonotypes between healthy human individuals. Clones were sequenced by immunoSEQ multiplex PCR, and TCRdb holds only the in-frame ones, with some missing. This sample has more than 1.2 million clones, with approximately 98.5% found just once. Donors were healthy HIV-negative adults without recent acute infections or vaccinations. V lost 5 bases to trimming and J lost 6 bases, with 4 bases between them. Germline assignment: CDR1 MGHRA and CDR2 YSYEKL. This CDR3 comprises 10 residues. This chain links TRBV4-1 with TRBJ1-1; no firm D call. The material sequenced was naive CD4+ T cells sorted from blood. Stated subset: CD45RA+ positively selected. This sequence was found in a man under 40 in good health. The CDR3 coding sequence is TGCGCCAGCAGCGGGTCTGAAGCTTTCTTT. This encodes CASSGSEAFF.